The rows below give T cell receptor beta chains drawn from one sample of a study of blood T cell repertoires in COVID-19. Some clones are missing from TCRdb's copy, which holds only in-frame ones; the method was immunoSEQ multiplex PCR. The table has 230,000 or so clones, roughly 88% seen once. The sequenced sample consisted of PBMCs or T cells enriched from blood (not recorded which). These receptors came from a woman in her 40s with acute COVID-19. The CDR3 runs from the conserved cysteine through the conserved F or W. The order of the fields is clone size, J gene, V gene, D gene, CDR3 DNA, CDR3 protein. D genes are given only for firm matches. Clone size is stated in some rows and not others, as once, few, many or a class when expanded.

size: NA
J: TRBJ2-2
V: TRBV28
D: TRBD2
DNA: TGTGCCAGCAGCCTCCCAAAGGTTAGCGGGAGGGCCAGGACCGGGGAGCTGTTTTTT
CDR3: CASSLPKVSGRARTGELFF

size: NA
J: TRBJ1-4
V: TRBV18
D: TRBD1
DNA: TGTGCCAGCTCACCGGGACAGGGCGTTGAAAAACTGTTTTTT
CDR3: CASSPGQGVEKLFF

size: NA
J: TRBJ2-1
V: TRBV5-1
D: NA
DNA: TGCGCCAGCAGCTTGGGGAGCTCCTACAATGAGCAGTTCTTC
CDR3: CASSLGSSYNEQFF

size: NA
J: TRBJ1-1
V: TRBV9
D: TRBD1
DNA: TGTGCCAGCAGCAGACAGGGAACTGAAGCTTTCTTT
CDR3: CASSRQGTEAFF

size: once
J: TRBJ2-2
V: TRBV4-1
D: NA
DNA: TGCGCCAGCAGCCCACGGACTCTCAACACCGGGGAGCTGTTTTTT
CDR3: CASSPRTLNTGELFF

size: NA
J: TRBJ2-2
V: TRBV24-1
D: TRBD1
DNA: TGTGCCACCAGTGATTCTAGGGGGCGGAGGAACACCGGGGAGCTGTTTTTT
CDR3: CATSDSRGRRNTGELFF

size: once
J: TRBJ2-5
V: TRBV5-1
D: TRBD2
DNA: TGCGCCAGCAGCCAAGGACTAGCGGGGGGCCAAGAGACCCAGTACTTC
CDR3: CASSQGLAGGQETQYF

size: NA
J: TRBJ2-1
V: TRBV5-4
D: TRBD1
DNA: TGTGCCAGCAGCCACCGTAAAAGAGGACAGGGCCACTACAATGAGCAGTTCTTC
CDR3: CASSHRKRGQGHYNEQFF

size: NA
J: TRBJ2-5
V: TRBV4-1
D: TRBD1
DNA: TGCGCCAGCAGCCGGGACCAGGGGGTCCAAGAGACCCAGTACTTC
CDR3: CASSRDQGVQETQYF

size: NA
J: TRBJ2-3
V: TRBV3-1/TRBV3-2
D: TRBD2
DNA: TGTGCCAGCAGCCAGAGACTGCGCGGGGGGTTTAGCACAGATACGCAGTATTTT
CDR3: CASSQRLRGGFSTDTQYF

size: NA
J: TRBJ2-1
V: TRBV19
D: TRBD2
DNA: TGTGCCAGTAGTATTTGGACTAGCGGGAAGGATGAGCAGTTCTTC
CDR3: CASSIWTSGKDEQFF

size: NA
J: TRBJ1-1
V: TRBV9
D: TRBD1
DNA: TGTGCCAGCAGCCCAGAGGACAGGAGGACTGAAGCTTTCTTT
CDR3: CASSPEDRRTEAFF

size: NA
J: TRBJ1-1
V: TRBV1
D: NA
DNA: TGCACCAGCAGCCCAGGGGGCTTAAACACTGAAGCTTTCTTT
CDR3: CTSSPGGLNTEAFF

size: NA
J: TRBJ1-4
V: TRBV5-8
D: NA
DNA: TGTGCCAGCGCCTACCCCTGGAGGACTAATGAAAAACTGTTTTTT
CDR3: CASAYPWRTNEKLFF

size: NA
J: TRBJ1-5
V: TRBV7-2
D: TRBD1
DNA: TGTGCCAGCAGCCCTGGACAGGGAGGGGGCAATCAGCCCCAGCATTTT
CDR3: CASSPGQGGGNQPQHF

size: NA
J: TRBJ1-2
V: TRBV4-3
D: NA
DNA: TGCGCCAGCAGCCAATTGAGGGGGTATGGCTACACCTTC
CDR3: CASSQLRGYGYTF

size: few
J: TRBJ2-7
V: TRBV3-1/TRBV3-2
D: TRBD2
DNA: TGTGCCAGCAGCCAAGATAGCCTAGCGGGTCGGTTGGGGCAGTACTTC
CDR3: CASSQDSLAGRLGQYF

size: NA
J: TRBJ2-6
V: TRBV5-1
D: NA
DNA: TGCGCCAGCGGCCCCGGGGAGACCGGGGCCAACGTCCTGACTTTC
CDR3: CASGPGETGANVLTF

size: once
J: TRBJ1-5
V: TRBV7-9
D: TRBD1
DNA: TGTGCCAGCAGTGGAACCACGGGACAGGGAGTGTATCAGCCCCAGCATTTT
CDR3: CASSGTTGQGVYQPQHF

size: NA
J: TRBJ2-1
V: TRBV3-1/TRBV3-2
D: TRBD2
DNA: TGTGCCAGCAGCCAACTGCCCAGCGGGAGCTCCTACAATGAGCAGTTCTTC
CDR3: CASSQLPSGSSYNEQFF

size: NA
J: TRBJ1-5
V: TRBV6-2/TRBV6-3
D: TRBD1
DNA: TGTGCCAGCAGTTTCACAGGGGCGTCGGGCAATCAGCCCCAGCATTTT
CDR3: CASSFTGASGNQPQHF

size: NA
J: TRBJ2-6
V: TRBV5-5
D: TRBD1
DNA: TGTGCCAGCAGCTCCGGGACAGGGGTTGGGTCTGGGGCCAACGTCCTGACTTTC
CDR3: CASSSGTGVGSGANVLTF

size: NA
J: TRBJ1-2
V: TRBV7-9
D: TRBD1
DNA: TGTGCCAGCAGCTATGGACAGGGGTCCTATGGCTACACCTTC
CDR3: CASSYGQGSYGYTF

size: few
J: TRBJ1-3
V: TRBV28
D: TRBD1
DNA: TGTGCCAGCAGTTTGGCGGGACAGGGGGCGAGTTTTGGAAACACCATATATTTT
CDR3: CASSLAGQGASFGNTIYF

size: NA
J: TRBJ1-2
V: TRBV27
D: NA
DNA: TGTGCCAGCAGCACCCGACAGCCCCTCCGAAGTAAAAGAGGCTACACCTTC
CDR3: CASSTRQPLRSKRGYTF

size: NA
J: TRBJ1-3
V: TRBV4-1
D: TRBD1
DNA: TGCGCCAGCAGCCAAGATATTATTGGGACAGAGAGAAACACCATATATTTT
CDR3: CASSQDIIGTERNTIYF

size: once
J: TRBJ2-2
V: TRBV11-3
D: TRBD2
DNA: TGTGCCAGCAGCTTAACGGGACTAGCGGGAGTCACCGGGGAGCTGTTTTTT
CDR3: CASSLTGLAGVTGELFF

size: NA
J: TRBJ1-3
V: TRBV10-3
D: TRBD1
DNA: TGTGCCATCCGACCGACAGGGGGCTCTGGAAACACCATATATTTT
CDR3: CAIRPTGGSGNTIYF

size: NA
J: TRBJ1-2
V: TRBV7-9
D: TRBD1
DNA: TGTGCCAGCAGCCCGGGACAGGGACATAACTATGGCTACACCTTC
CDR3: CASSPGQGHNYGYTF

size: NA
J: TRBJ2-1
V: TRBV7-9
D: TRBD2
DNA: TGTGCCAGCAGCTATTATACCGGCGGGAGTTCCGTTGAGCAGTTCTTC
CDR3: CASSYYTGGSSVEQFF

size: NA
J: TRBJ1-2
V: TRBV5-1
D: TRBD1
DNA: TGCGCCAGCAGCGAGGGACAGAAGATATATGGCTACACCTTC
CDR3: CASSEGQKIYGYTF

size: NA
J: TRBJ1-2
V: TRBV19
D: TRBD1
DNA: TGTGCCAGTAGTATCCGCAACAGGGGCGGCGTGGGCTACACCTTC
CDR3: CASSIRNRGGVGYTF

size: NA
J: TRBJ1-5
V: TRBV5-5
D: NA
DNA: TGTGCCAGCAGCTTGATAGGAGGCCAGCCCCAGCATTTT
CDR3: CASSLIGGQPQHF

size: NA
J: TRBJ1-2
V: TRBV30
D: NA
DNA: TGTGCCTGGAGTGTTTCTGGGGGGGTAGGCTACACCTTC
CDR3: CAWSVSGGVGYTF

size: NA
J: TRBJ2-3
V: TRBV19
D: NA
DNA: TGTGCCAGTAGTATTTCCACACATAGCACAGATACGCAGTATTTT
CDR3: CASSISTHSTDTQYF

size: NA
J: TRBJ2-3
V: TRBV5-1
D: TRBD1
DNA: TGCGCCAGCAGCGGAGGGACAGGGGGAACAGATACGCAGTATTTT
CDR3: CASSGGTGGTDTQYF

size: NA
J: TRBJ2-3
V: TRBV27
D: NA
DNA: TGTGCCAGCAGTTTACGCGGGTACAGCGGGGATACGCAGTATTTT
CDR3: CASSLRGYSGDTQYF

size: NA
J: TRBJ2-7
V: TRBV7-2
D: TRBD2
DNA: TGTGCCAGCAGCTTGTCGGGAGGCAGGAGGCCCTACGAGCAGTACTTC
CDR3: CASSLSGGRRPYEQYF

size: once
J: TRBJ2-5
V: TRBV24-1
D: TRBD1
DNA: TGTGCCACCAGTGATTTGGGACAGGGCCAAGAGACCCAGTACTTC
CDR3: CATSDLGQGQETQYF

size: NA
J: TRBJ1-2
V: TRBV7-2
D: NA
DNA: TGTGCCAGCAGCTTAGCGCTGGGGACAAATGATGGCTACACCTTC
CDR3: CASSLALGTNDGYTF

size: few
J: TRBJ2-7
V: TRBV6-1
D: TRBD2
DNA: TGTGCCAGCAGTGAAGTAGCGGGGGGTCCCTACGAGCAGTACTTC
CDR3: CASSEVAGGPYEQYF

size: NA
J: TRBJ2-3
V: TRBV27
D: TRBD1
DNA: TGTGCCACCTCAACAGGGGGTTGGGCCGATACGCAGTATTTT
CDR3: CATSTGGWADTQYF

size: NA
J: TRBJ1-3
V: TRBV9
D: TRBD1
DNA: TGTGCCAGCAGCCCTCGGGGGGGCAGGGGGTCTGGAAACACCATATATTTT
CDR3: CASSPRGGRGSGNTIYF

size: NA
J: TRBJ2-5
V: TRBV7-8
D: NA
DNA: TGTGCCAGCAGCTTACGGCCAGGACAGGAGACCCAGTACTTC
CDR3: CASSLRPGQETQYF

size: NA
J: TRBJ1-1
V: TRBV29-1
D: NA
DNA: TGCAGCGTTGGGGATGGACGGGGATACACTGAAGCTTTCTTT
CDR3: CSVGDGRGYTEAFF

size: NA
J: TRBJ2-7
V: TRBV4-1
D: NA
DNA: TGCGCCAGCAGCCCTTCGAGTGGTCGGTACCTATACGAGCAGTACTTC
CDR3: CASSPSSGRYLYEQYF

size: once
J: TRBJ2-5
V: TRBV5-4
D: TRBD2
DNA: TGTGCCAGCAGCCCTCGAGCGGGAGGGCAAGAGACCCAGTACTTC
CDR3: CASSPRAGGQETQYF

size: NA
J: TRBJ2-5
V: TRBV5-4
D: TRBD2
DNA: TGTGCCAGCAGCTCGGGGGGGCCTGTCTCTTACTTC
CDR3: CASSSGGPVSYF

size: NA
J: TRBJ2-3
V: TRBV7-2
D: TRBD2
DNA: TGTGCCAGCAGCTTGTCGGGAGGGCCTGGAGATACGCAGTATTTT
CDR3: CASSLSGGPGDTQYF

size: NA
J: TRBJ2-1
V: TRBV19
D: NA
DNA: TGTGCCAGTACAATGGGGGGAGGTGAGCAGTTCTTC
CDR3: CASTMGGGEQFF

size: once
J: TRBJ1-4
V: TRBV5-4
D: NA
DNA: TGTGCCAGCAGCTTTCAGGGTTCAACTAATGAAAAACTGTTTTTT
CDR3: CASSFQGSTNEKLFF

size: NA
J: TRBJ1-5
V: TRBV7-9
D: NA
DNA: TGTGCCAGCAGTCGGCGGGAGGAGCACAATCAGCCCCAGCATTTT
CDR3: CASSRREEHNQPQHF